The clone carrying this T cell receptor beta chain was observed a handful of times. Its antigen is undetermined. These data originate in a study of T-cell memory formation after mild COVID-19. Study-level information: The TCR clusters were mostly specific to one donor.

Study-wide points: The SARS-CoV-2 specificity of second-wave clones reaching peak at day 37 remained unverified. Clones that contracted from day 15 to 85 had balanced CD4/CD8; later expanders were CD4+ biased.

In TCRdb, the 5' RACE reads were re-called with MiXCR into one record per CDR3 protein. The sample has approximately 300,000 distinct CDR3 sequences, around 8% seen once. Germline trimming cut 3 bases from V and 3 bases from J; bases unmatched to any gene: 6. Germline V gene sequence: CDR1 GTSNPN, CDR2 SVGIG (reference sequence). The CDR3 totals 16 residues. This chain connects TRBV30 to TRBJ2-1; 12 bases are shared with TRBD2. The sequence was obtained from a man younger than 35 who had mild COVID-19 (a few samples of this study predate the infection). Cell type and time point are not known. The sequencing sample was made of PBMCs or a T cell subset sorted from them (not recorded which). The CDR3: CAWSPRTSGVYNEQFF. In DNA, the CDR3 is TGTGCCTGGAGCCCCAGGACTAGCGGGGTCTACAATGAGCAGTTCTTC. The complete variable domain, with remaining parts taken from reference TRBV30 and TRBJ2-1, reads SQTIHQWPATLVQPVGSPLSLECTVEGTSNPNLYWYRQAAGRGLQLLFYSVGIGQISSEVPQNLSASRPQDRQFILSSKKLLLSDSGFYLCAWSPRTSGVYNEQFFGPGTRLTVL.